Listed below are T cell receptor beta chains from one sample, sequenced in a study of cytomegalovirus exposure and HLA in healthy donors. The table came from immunoSEQ multiplex PCR; TCRdb's copy has only in-frame clones and leaves some out. The sample records under 200,000 clones, 82% being singletons. Sequenced input: PBMCs. Receptors were obtained from a man in his forties or fifties in good health and CMV-seropositive. Both conserved end residues are trimmed from each CDR3. Size tells how often a clone was seen (once, few, many) or the class of an expanded clone, and some rows leave it out.

clone size | V gene | CDR3 protein
NA | TRBV4-3 | ASSRRDRGPSEAF
NA | TRBV19 | ASSIPGLAPEQY
NA | TRBV5-4 | ASSNSGRAREQY
NA | TRBV15 | ATSSGTGGAFSGNTIY
NA | TRBV6-1 | ASSRGISNEQF
few | TRBV13 | ASSIDKHQETQY
NA | TRBV28 | ASSLSFGEQF
once | TRBV9 | ASSVDLSYEQY
NA | TRBV28 | ASSSLAAPQDTDTQY
NA | TRBV5-4 | ASSGTAVYNEQF
NA | TRBV27 | ASSREQGLGYEQY
NA | TRBV21-1 | ASSPLGGNLYEQY
NA | TRBV5-8 | ASSLAGATEKLF
few | TRBV30 | AWSVQGDSPLH
NA | TRBV7-9 | ASSLLTGGNYGYT
once | TRBV9 | ASSVAAGTNTGELF
NA | TRBV28 | ASNLVSHNYGYT
NA | TRBV2 | ASTPRSTDTQY
NA | TRBV28 | ASRIQGASNQPQH
NA | TRBV7-9 | ASSSTLTSHEQY
NA | TRBV7-2 | ASSQGQTVSYEQY
NA | TRBV7-6 | ASSNGTGVPGELF
once | TRBV6-6 | ASSYYTSWTEAF
NA | TRBV6-5 | ASSLLQGMGYGYT
few | TRBV27 | ASADTSSYNEQF
NA | TRBV6-5 | ASSTRDTYGYT
NA | TRBV5-6 | ASSGIETGPYGYT
NA | TRBV13 | ASSPHRDTFYEQY
NA | TRBV14 | ASSPRGQNSPLH
NA | TRBV9 | ASSVGQLTGELF
NA | TRBV7-9 | ATGTVYGYT
NA | TRBV11-2 | ASGGSGGFNEQF
NA | TRBV15 | ATSRGDRGQYEQY
NA | TRBV4-2 | ASSQRVMGTGGEYEQY
NA | TRBV7-2 | ASSFQGYGYT
NA | TRBV18 | ASSRDRQETQY
once | TRBV21-1 | ASSKGQGGDEQF
NA | TRBV11-3 | ASSSGLASNEQF
NA | TRBV18 | ASSSGGNTEAF
NA | TRBV12-2 | ASRSQGVSGRAMLYEQY
NA | TRBV5-1 | ASTREYNEQF
few | TRBV18 | ASSPSDRSDYGYT
NA | TRBV7-9 | ASSGDSRSNYGYT
NA | TRBV9 | ASSVEDAGGNEKLF